This T cell receptor beta chain was recorded in a study of cytomegalovirus exposure and HLA in healthy donors. Study-wide points: Across donors, presence/absence analyses took sequencing depth to be roughly uniform. In a later analysis, an Asian-associated ancestry cluster reportedly showed fewer N-insertions than the roughly 700-donor mean. Reports state that TCR beta sequences accurately predicted most subjects' HLA-A and HLA-B alleles. Published work reported that the classifier diagnosed cytomegalovirus status with high specificity and sensitivity.

Both 60 Vbeta primers and 13 Jbeta primers went into the PCR. Clones were sequenced by immunoSEQ multiplex PCR, and TCRdb holds only the in-frame ones, with some missing. Of around 130,000 clones detected, more than 65% appear once; the ten largest clones hold 2% to 3%. The table lists this clone with a few counts. No antigen is known for it. The receptor was derived from a man between 45 and 60 years old in good health and CMV-seronegative. The sequencing sample was made of PBMCs.

The DNA for the CDR3 is TGTGCCAGCAGCTCCCACCGGGGGGCCCGTGGAAACACCATATATTTT. This codes for CASSSHRGARGNTIYF. The rearrangement joins TRBV2 to TRBJ1-3; possibly TRBD1 for D (6 bases). Germline V gives CDR1 SNHLY, CDR2 FYNNEI. This CDR3 has 16 amino acids. Trimming pared 6 bases from V and 3 bases from J, leaving 18 bases between. Using reference TRBV2 and TRBJ1-3 for the parts outside the CDR3, the full variable domain is EPEVTQTPSHQVTQMGQEVILRCVPISNHLYFYWYRQILGQKVEFLVSFYNNEISEKSEIFDDQFSVERPDGSNFTLKIRSTKLEDSAMYFCASSSHRGARGNTIYFGEGSWLTVV.